The clone carrying this TCR beta chain was seen more than once but under ten times. The data originate from a study of blood T cell repertoires in COVID-19. Study-wide context: Samples came from the United States, Italy and Spain, spanning acute and convalescent COVID-19. Sources were T cells, B-cell-depleted T cells, or PBMCs; the material itself was cDNA or gDNA.

Trimming took 3 bases from V and 4 from J, leaving 9 bases between them. This CDR3 is built from 14 residues. The germline V gene encodes CDR1 LNHNV and CDR2 YYDKDF (reference sequence). Per the study methods: Counts of nucleated cells, estimated from reference gene primer amplification, were obtained. Using immunoSEQ multiplex PCR, the repertoire was profiled, and TCRdb retains in-frame clones only, with some absent. V, J and clone size derive from that table, while D and trimming were established from the DNA sequence. The table lists hundreds of thousands of clones, about 85% of them singletons, with 12% in the top ten.

This sequence joins TRBV15 and TRBJ2-2, with a weak D call TRBD2 (6 bases). What was sequenced was peripheral blood. The receptor was derived from a woman in her late teens or twenties who had recovered from COVID-19. CDR3 loop: CATSSRESTGELFF. DNA of the CDR3: TGTGCCACCAGCAGTCGGGAGAGCACCGGGGAGCTGTTTTTT. The variable domain in full, completed from reference TRBV15 and TRBJ2-2, reads DAMVIQNPRYQVTQFGKPVTLSCSQTLNHNVMYWYQQKSSQAPKLLFHYYDKDFNNEADTPDNFQSRRPNTSFCFLDIRSPGLGDTAMYLCATSSRESTGELFFGEGSRLTVL.